The TCR beta chain under discussion was sequenced for a study of blood T cell repertoires in COVID-19. Study summary: Nucleic acid was either cDNA or gDNA, and it came from T cells, B-cell-depleted T cells, or PBMCs.

The protocol was immunoSEQ multiplex PCR, while the TCRdb copy is restricted to in-frame clones and leaves out a portion. The data contain under 450,000 clones, 88% of them seen just once; the ten biggest clones take up roughly an eighth. Trimming pared 1 base from V and 4 bases from J, leaving 21 bases between. The CDR3 consists of 18 residues. Germline V gene sequence: CDR1 SGHDN, CDR2 FVKESK. The receptor's source is a woman in her forties or fifties with COVID-19, enrolled during active disease. Material: peripheral blood. V and J are TRBV14 and TRBJ2-3, with D tentatively TRBD2 (7 bases). The CDR3 DNA reads as TGTGCCAGCAGCCAAGTGGGGGGGCGGGGGCCCTACTCAGATACGCAGTATTTT. Translating gives CASSQVGGRGPYSDTQYF.